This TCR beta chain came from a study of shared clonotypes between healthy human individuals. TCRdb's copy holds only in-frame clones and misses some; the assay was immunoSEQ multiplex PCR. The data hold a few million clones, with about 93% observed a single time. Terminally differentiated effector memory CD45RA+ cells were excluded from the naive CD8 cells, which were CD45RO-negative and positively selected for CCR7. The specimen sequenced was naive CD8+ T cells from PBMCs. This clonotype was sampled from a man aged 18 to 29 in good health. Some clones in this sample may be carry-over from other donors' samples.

CDR3 bases: TGTGCCAGCAGTCCCCCGGTGAGCGCCAGGGACAATGAGCAGTTCTTC. Protein sequence: CASSPPVSARDNEQFF. The V gene is TRBV28, the J gene TRBJ2-1, with TRBD1 as a possible D gene (5 bases). V gave up 5 bases and J gave up 5 bases, with 19 bases separating them. The germline gives CDR1 MDHEN, CDR2 SYDVKM. The CDR3 runs 16 residues. Drawing the rest from reference TRBV28 and TRBJ2-1, the complete variable domain is DVKVTQSSRYLVKRTGEKVFLECVQDMDHENMFWYRQDPGLGLRLIYFSYDVKMKEKGDIPEGYSVSREKKERFSLILESASTNQTSMYLCASSPPVSARDNEQFFGPGTRLTVL.